What follows is one TCR beta chain and its context. Its antigen is still unknown. This entry comes from a study of T cell responses to AZD1222 COVID-19 vaccine. Study-wide background: Second doses that came at about 4 or about 12 weeks were put together. General study points: Donors in the cohort were predominantly white British and more often female, and clonal diversity was possibly underestimated. Following two doses of AZD1222, Spike-specific TCR breadth and depth rose.

This table comes from immunoSEQ multiplex PCR, and its TCRdb copy is limited to in-frame clones, with some not included. The sample shows about 73,000 clones, around 88% of them seen only once. Germline V gene lookup returns CDR1 LNHDA and CDR2 SQIVND (reference sequence). The CDR3 is 13 amino acids. Deletions cut 6 bases from V and 5 bases from J, with 13 bases between. This chain connects TRBV19 to TRBJ1-1, with D maybe TRBD1 (5 bases). The source material was peripheral blood, sampled on day 0 of AZD1222 vaccination. This clonotype was obtained from an adult in good health. CDR3 protein: CASRVQGGTEAFF. CDR3 DNA: TGTGCCAGTAGGGTTCAGGGAGGAACTGAAGCTTTCTTT.